This T cell receptor beta chain appears in the sequencing data of a study of blood T cell repertoires in COVID-19. Study-level information: The United States, Italy and Spain were the sources of the acute and convalescent COVID-19 samples.

Using immunoSEQ multiplex PCR, the repertoire was profiled, and TCRdb retains in-frame clones only, with some absent. The repertoire consists of a few hundred thousand clones, with 88% occurring once and the leading ten covering 6.9%. Germline values: CDR1 SGDLS, CDR2 YYNGEE. This CDR3 is built from 14 residues. The V end lost 4 bases, the J end lost 9 bases, and 14 bases lay between the germline ends. The chain carries TRBV9 and TRBJ1-6; no clear D gene. The sequenced sample was peripheral blood. This receptor was identified in a woman aged 30 to 39 who had recovered from COVID-19. The CDR3 coding sequence is TGTGCCAGCAGCCCCGAGGTTTCTGGTTCACCCCTCCACTTT. Residues: CASSPEVSGSPLHF. Supplemented by reference TRBV9 and TRBJ1-6, the full variable domain reads DSGVTQTPKHLITATGQRVTLRCSPRSGDLSVYWYQQSLDQGLQFLIQYYNGEERAKGNILERFSAQQFPDLHSELNLSSLELGDSALYFCASSPEVSGSPLHFGNGTRLTVT.